Each of the 4 T cell receptor beta chains below was sequenced from the same sample in a study of shared T cell receptors in the human thymus. Clones were read by immunoSEQ multiplex PCR, and TCRdb kept only the in-frame ones, dropping some. Among approximately 660,000 clones listed, roughly 90% were seen once. Separately, the same data were catalogued under a study of human thymus T cells.

The source material was thymocytes. These receptors were collected from a boy less than two years old with a congenital heart defect.

CDR3 residues: CASRGRPGGDTQYF. For the CDR3, the DNA is TGTGCCAGCAGGGGGCGCCCGGGGGGGGATACGCAGTATTTT. The chain recombines TRBV6-1 with TRBJ2-3, with TRBD2 matching 8 bases. Germline CDR1 is MNHNS and CDR2 is SASEGT. V lost 6 bases and J lost 6; bases outside the gene matches: 8. The CDR3 runs to 14 residues.

This chain joins TRBV27 and TRBJ1-5, with a tentative D call TRBD1 (5 bases). Trimming took off 4 bases at V and 4 bases at J, with 23 bases between the two ends. The CDR3 runs 18 residues. The V gene's germline CDR1 is MNHEY and CDR2 SMNVEV (reference sequence). The CDR3 here is CASSSSGQGMLDNQPQHF. For the CDR3, the DNA is TGTGCCAGCAGTTCAAGTGGGCAGGGAATGTTGGATAATCAGCCCCAGCATTTT.

The rearrangement uses TRBV5-1 and TRBJ1-2, with 9 positions matching TRBD1. The CDR3 has 13 residues. Germline CDR1 and CDR2: SGHRS and YFSETQ. V lost 3 bases and J lost 4; bases outside the gene matches: 1. CDR3 sequence (DNA): TGCGCCAGCAGCTGGGGACAGGGCTATGGCTACACCTTC. This codes for CASSWGQGYGYTF.

This clone was recorded only once. The gene calls are TRBV18 and TRBJ2-7, with a possible D match to TRBD1 (5 bases). Germline V gene lookup returns CDR1 KGHSH and CDR2 LQKENI. Deletions cut 6 bases from V and 3 bases from J, with 18 bases between. The CDR3 consists of 15 residues. Here the CDR3 DNA reads TGTGCCAGCTCCCCCTCCCAGGGTCCCTTCTACGAGCAGTACTTC. Amino acids: CASSPSQGPFYEQYF.